Shown below are 27 T cell receptor beta chains from a single sample sequenced in a study of shared clonotypes between healthy human individuals. Clones were read by immunoSEQ multiplex PCR, and TCRdb kept only the in-frame ones, dropping some. The sample records roughly 640,000 clones, about 74% being singletons. The source material was memory CD4+ T cells sorted from blood. Regarding subset: CD45RA-negative fraction. Receptor source: a woman aged 30 to 39 in good health.

This chain connects TRBV19 to TRBJ1-2; 9 bases are a match to TRBD1. Germline values: CDR1 LNHDA, CDR2 SQIVND (reference sequence). Trimming cost V 6 bases and J 2 bases; bases outside gene matches: 7. This CDR3 comprises 15 residues. The CDR3 reads CASRLEGQGNYGYTF. In DNA form, the CDR3 reads TGTGCCAGTAGACTTGAAGGACAGGGGAACTATGGCTACACCTTC.

This clone was detected ten times or more. This chain uses TRBV2 with TRBJ2-7, with D uncertain. The CDR3 consists of 13 residues. Germline loops: CDR1 SNHLY, CDR2 FYNNEI. V was clipped by 11 bases and J by 4 bases, with 18 bases between them. The CDR3 protein is CASNPPARYEQYF. The CDR3 bases are TGTGCCTCCAATCCCCCGGCTCGGTACGAGCAGTACTTC.

This clone was seen more than once but under ten times. The CDR3 nucleotides are TGTGCCAGCAGCTCTCGACTGTCCAAAAACATTCAGTACTTC. It encodes CASSSRLSKNIQYF. The chain has TRBV11-2 and TRBJ2-4; no firm D call. The CDR3 consists of 14 residues. V was shortened by 4 bases and J by 2 bases, with 9 bases between the two germline ends. CDR1 is SGHAT and CDR2 is FQNNGV in the germline V gene.

This clone is a singleton in its sample. The genes are TRBV6-1 and TRBJ2-7; D is possibly TRBD2 (7 bases). The CDR3 has 16 amino acids. The germline CDR1 and CDR2 sequences are MNHNS and SASEGT. V was cut by 2 bases and J by 2 bases, with 16 bases left in between. The CDR3 region is CASSERGVGGPYEQYF. CDR3 sequence (DNA): TGTGCCAGCAGTGAAAGGGGGGTGGGAGGGCCCTACGAGCAGTACTTC.

Here the CDR3 reads CASSLGLAGGISYEQYF. In nucleotides, the CDR3 is TGCGCCAGCAGCTTGGGACTAGCGGGAGGGATTTCCTACGAGCAGTACTTC. The V call is TRBV5-1, the J call TRBJ2-7; TRBD2 agrees at 14 bases. This CDR3 region has 17 residues. Germline CDR1 reads SGHRS; CDR2 reads YFSETQ. V shed 0 bases, J shed 1 base, and the junction held 3 bases outside the gene matches.

The CDR3 loop is CASSYITTGLQETQYF. CDR3 coding DNA: TGTGCCAGCAGCTACATTACTACAGGTTTACAAGAGACCCAGTACTTC. The genes are TRBV7-8 and TRBJ2-5, with D tentatively TRBD1 (5 bases). The CDR3 totals 16 residues. Germline values: CDR1 SGHVS, CDR2 FQNEAQ. The V end lost 4 bases, the J end lost 2 bases, and 17 bases lay between the germline ends. Together with reference TRBV7-8 and TRBJ2-5, the CDR3 gives the full variable domain: GAGVSQSPRYKVAKRGQDVALRCDPISGHVSLFWYQQALGQGPEFLTYFQNEAQLDKSGLPSDRFFAERPEGSVSTLKIQRTQQEDSAVYLCASSYITTGLQETQYFGPGTRLLVL.

The J gene is TRBJ2-3, the V gene TRBV6-6; D call uncertain. With 4 bases removed from V and 2 bases from J, the gap between germline ends came to 4 bases. CDR3 size: 12 residues. Germline CDR1 and CDR2: MNHNY and SVGAGI (reference sequence). CDR3 sequence reads: CASSSPTDTQYF. CDR3 DNA sequence: TGTGCCAGCAGTTCTCCCACAGATACGCAGTATTTT.

The sample holds a few counts of this clone. The chain couples TRBV7-7 to TRBJ2-2, with 9 nucleotides matching TRBD2. The CDR3 is made up of 14 amino acids. V lost 5 bases and J lost 7; bases outside the gene matches: 5. CDR1 SSHAT and CDR2 FNYEAQ come from the germline V gene (reference sequence). The CDR3 is CASSPSGTGGELFF. CDR3 nucleotide sequence: TGTGCCAGCAGCCCTAGCGGGACTGGCGGGGAGCTGTTTTTT.

The rearrangement uses TRBV7-3 and TRBJ2-1; TRBD2 matches at 7 bases. J lost 6 bases, V lost 5 bases, and 10 bases had no gene match. This CDR3 comprises 15 residues. Germline V gene sequence: CDR1 SGHTA, CDR2 FQGTGA. The CDR3 DNA is TGTGCCAGCAGCATCCAGCGGGGAAGCTTCAATGAGCAGTTCTTC. This encodes CASSIQRGSFNEQFF.

The V call is TRBV4-1, the J call TRBJ1-2; D possibly corresponds to TRBD1 (5 bases). This CDR3 is built from 13 residues. The V gene lost 5 bases and the J gene lost 8 bases, with 15 bases spanning the gap. Germline V gene sequence: CDR1 MGHRA, CDR2 YSYEKL. Here the CDR3 reads CASSAIWGDGYTF. The CDR3 nucleotides read TGCGCCAGCAGCGCGATTTGGGGCGACGGCTACACCTTC.

The rearrangement links TRBV7-2 to TRBJ1-1, with 8 bases fitting TRBD1. The junction had 10 bases not matched to a gene; V was cut back by 4 bases and J by 0 bases. CDR3 length: 17 residues. The germline V gene has CDR1 SGHTA and CDR2 FQGNSA. Here the CDR3 reads CASSSRTGRTMNTEAFF. The CDR3 coding sequence is TGTGCCAGCAGCTCCCGGACAGGGAGGACCATGAACACTGAAGCTTTCTTT.

The rearrangement uses TRBV18 and TRBJ1-2; the D gene is possibly TRBD1 (6 bases). Germline V gives CDR1 KGHSH, CDR2 LQKENI. Between the trimmed V and J ends, which lost 2 bases and 2 bases, there was a span of 12 bases. There are 15 residues in the CDR3. The CDR3 reads CASSPALGANYGYTF. The DNA of the CDR3 is TGTGCCAGCTCACCAGCCCTGGGGGCGAACTATGGCTACACCTTC.

The J gene is TRBJ2-5, the V gene TRBV2, with 12 bases identical to TRBD2. The CDR3 has 14 residues. CDR1 SNHLY and CDR2 FYNNEI come from the germline V gene. J lost 4 bases, V lost 7 bases, and 4 bases had no gene match. CDR3 coding DNA: TGTGCCAGCACCCTAGCGGGAGGGCGAGAGACCCAGTACTTC. Translated, it gives CASTLAGGRETQYF.

This chain links TRBV21-1 with TRBJ2-1. TRBV21-1 is a recognized pseudogene. CDR3 length equals 14 residues. CDR3 DNA: TGTGCCAGCAGCAAAGTGGGTTCCTACAATGAGCAGTTCTTC. Its protein is CASSKVGSYNEQFF.

This clone was counted between two and nine times. The chain combines TRBV2 with TRBJ2-3; TRBD2 matches at 13 bases. Losses at the gene ends were 7 bases for V and 6 bases for J; bases not matched to a gene: 7. The CDR3 length is 15 residues. Germline lookup yields CDR1 SNHLY and CDR2 FYNNEI. CDR3: CASTKLAGGPDTQYF. DNA for the CDR3: TGTGCCAGCACGAAACTAGCGGGAGGGCCGGATACGCAGTATTTT.

The gene calls are TRBV28 and TRBJ2-7; 8 bases align to TRBD2. The V segment lost 4 bases and the J segment 7 bases; nucleotides outside the gene matches: 9. The CDR3 is 14 residues long. The germline V gene encodes CDR1 MDHEN and CDR2 SYDVKM. CDR3 sequence (DNA): TGTGCCAGCAGTTCGACTAGCGCTTGGGGGGAGCAGTACTTC. The encoded protein is CASSSTSAWGEQYF. Variable domain in full (rest from reference TRBV28 and TRBJ2-7): DVKVTQSSRYLVKRTGEKVFLECVQDMDHENMFWYRQDPGLGLRLIYFSYDVKMKEKGDIPEGYSVSREKKERFSLILESASTNQTSMYLCASSSTSAWGEQYFGPGTRLTVT.

This chain joins TRBV2 and TRBJ1-1; the D gene is possibly TRBD1 (6 bases). Germline CDR1 is SNHLY and CDR2 is FYNNEI. Trimming stripped 6 bases from V and 10 bases from J, with 15 bases between. CDR3 length equals 12 residues. CDR3 loop: CASSGDIGVAFF. In DNA, the CDR3 is TGTGCCAGCAGCGGGGACATAGGAGTAGCTTTCTTT.

This clone has just one count. The chain recombines TRBV5-6 with TRBJ2-3, with D possibly being TRBD2 (5 bases). Germline V lookup: CDR1 SGHDT, CDR2 YYEEEE. Trimming removed 0 bases at V and 7 bases at J, with 9 bases between. CDR3 size: 13 residues. This CDR3 is CASSLEGVNTQYF. For the CDR3, the DNA is TGTGCCAGCAGCTTGGAGGGAGTGAATACGCAGTATTTT.

This rearrangement joins TRBV6-6 to TRBJ2-1; D gene unclear. V lost 8 bases and J 7 bases, leaving 9 bases between the germline ends. The CDR3 is 11 amino acids. Germline loops: CDR1 MNHNY, CDR2 SVGAGI (reference sequence). DNA of the CDR3: TGTGCCAGCTCGTATACGAATGAGCAGTTCTTC. The encoded protein is CASSYTNEQFF.

The J gene is TRBJ2-7, the V gene TRBV2; the D is unclear. The CDR3 contains 12 residues. Germline V gene sequence: CDR1 SNHLY, CDR2 FYNNEI. Trimming removed 7 bases at V and 4 bases at J, with 11 bases between. The CDR3 nucleotides read TGTGCCAGCACCCCCCTCAATTACGAGCAGTACTTC. It yields the protein CASTPLNYEQYF.

The chain is built from TRBV11-2 and TRBJ2-1; tentatively, D is TRBD2 (5 bases). V dropped 0 bases and J dropped 3 bases, with 9 bases sitting between them. Germline assignment: CDR1 SGHAT and CDR2 FQNNGV. The CDR3 runs to 15 residues. The CDR3 spells CASSLDRTYYNEQFF. CDR3 bases: TGTGCCAGCAGCTTAGATCGGACTTACTACAATGAGCAGTTCTTC.

The V gene is TRBV4-1, the J gene TRBJ2-1; TRBD2 is a possible D gene (6 bases). Trimming shortened V by 2 bases and J by 2 bases, and 10 bases separated the two germline ends. This CDR3 is built from 15 residues. Germline V gene data show CDR1 as MGHRA and CDR2 as YSYEKL. This chain's CDR3 is CASSQSGGPYNEQFF. The CDR3 region has the DNA TGCGCCAGCAGCCAAAGCGGAGGGCCCTACAATGAGCAGTTCTTC.

This clone appeared a few times. J is TRBJ2-2 and V is TRBV28; a weak D match, TRBD1 (5 bases). CDR1 is MDHEN, CDR2 SYDVKM, per germline. The CDR3 runs to 14 residues. V was cut by 3 bases and J by 4 bases, with 9 bases left in between. The chain's CDR3 is CASSFSGFTGELFF. The CDR3, as DNA: TGTGCCAGCAGTTTTTCAGGGTTCACCGGGGAGCTGTTTTTT.

The V call is TRBV28, the J call TRBJ2-1, with D perhaps TRBD2 (6 bases). Germline V lookup: CDR1 MDHEN, CDR2 SYDVKM. V gave up 7 bases and J gave up 3 bases, with 16 bases separating them. The CDR3 contains 15 residues. CDR3 nucleotides: TGTGCCAGCAAATTCGGGACTTCATTCTACAATGAGCAGTTCTTC. Translation: CASKFGTSFYNEQFF.

The chain couples TRBV6-6 to TRBJ2-7; unclear D gene. This CDR3 spans 14 amino acids. The germline CDR1 and CDR2 sequences are MNHNY and SVGAGI (reference sequence). V shed 6 bases and J shed 0 bases, with 12 bases lying between them. CDR3 DNA sequence: TGTGCCAGCAGCTTTACACAGAACTCCTACGAGCAGTACTTC. Its translation: CASSFTQNSYEQYF.

The chain recombines TRBV6-1 with TRBJ2-7, with 7 bases fitting TRBD1. V was clipped by 9 bases and J by 5 bases; unmatched bases: 7. This CDR3 is built from 12 residues. From germline, CDR1 is MNHNS and CDR2 SASEGT. CDR3 coding DNA: TGTGCCAGTTTACAGGGGTCGGACGAGCAGTACTTC. This gives the protein CASLQGSDEQYF.

This clone was found once. The chain links TRBV5-3 to TRBJ2-7, with a weak D call TRBD2 (6 bases). TRBV5-3 is an ORF; its function is uncertain. The CDR3 contains 15 residues. Trimming cost V 0 bases and J 2 bases, with 12 bases left between them. This CDR3 reads CARSLGGTFAYEQYF. The CDR3 DNA follows: TGTGCCAGAAGCTTGGGCGGGACCTTCGCCTACGAGCAGTACTTC.